This TCR beta chain was sequenced during a study of cytomegalovirus exposure and HLA in healthy donors. PCR involved 60 Vbeta and 13 Jbeta primers. Profiling relied on immunoSEQ multiplex PCR, and the TCRdb table lists in-frame clones only, not all of them. The repertoire holds 130,000 or so clones, with around two thirds as singletons. In this sample, this clone turned up once. Its specificity is not known. The same CDR3 is also encoded by other DNA sequences in this sample. Regarding the study as a whole: Earlier analysis looked at TCR beta V segments, and most were productive about 87% or about 30% of the time. In vitro work confirmed that a few CMV-associated chains recognize CMV antigens.

This TCR was recovered from a man between 18 and 35 years old in good health and CMV-seropositive. The sample was PBMCs.

The CDR3 DNA sequence: TGCGCCAGCAGCTCGGGACTAGCGGGAGCAGAGACCCAGTACTTC. Encoded protein: CASSSGLAGAETQYF. V gene TRBV5-1 combines with J gene TRBJ2-5, with 14 bases that match TRBD2. CDR3 size: 15 residues. V was pared by 3 bases and J by 4 bases, with 2 bases of the junction left unmatched. Germline V gene sequence: CDR1 SGHRS, CDR2 YFSETQ.